This T cell receptor beta chain comes out of a study of T cells in Graves' hyperthyroidism and ophthalmopathy. Amplification yielded TCR beta CDR3 regions, with RNA transcripts as the source. During a first-round RT-PCR of the TCR CDR3, the HTBI primer set was used. TCRdb reprocessed the multiplex PCR reads via MiXCR and lists one record per CDR3 protein. This table holds roughly 720,000 distinct CDR3 sequences, about 18% found once. Losses at the gene ends were 5 bases for V and 8 bases for J; bases not matched to a gene: 10. From germline, CDR1 is SGHKS and CDR2 YYEKEE (reference sequence). This CDR3 has 14 residues.

The rearrangement links TRBV5-5 to TRBJ1-2, with 9 nucleotides matching TRBD1. The specimen was blood. The receptor was isolated from a middle-aged man with Graves' hyperthyroidism. CDR3 loop: CASRKTGTGIGYTF. CDR3 DNA sequence: TGTGCCAGCAGAAAAACCGGGACAGGGATCGGCTACACCTTC.